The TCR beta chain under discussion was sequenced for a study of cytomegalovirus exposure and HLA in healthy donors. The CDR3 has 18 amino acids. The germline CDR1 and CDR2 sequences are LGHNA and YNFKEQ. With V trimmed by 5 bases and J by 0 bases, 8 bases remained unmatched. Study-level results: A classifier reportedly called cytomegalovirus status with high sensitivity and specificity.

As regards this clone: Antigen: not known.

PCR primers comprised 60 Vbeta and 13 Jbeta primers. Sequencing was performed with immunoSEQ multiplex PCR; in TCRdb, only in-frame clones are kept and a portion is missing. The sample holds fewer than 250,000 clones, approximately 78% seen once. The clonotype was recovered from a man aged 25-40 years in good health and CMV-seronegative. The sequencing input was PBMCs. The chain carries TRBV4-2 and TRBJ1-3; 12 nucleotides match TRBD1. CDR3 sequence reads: CASSGGQGAYSSGNTIYF. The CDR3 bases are TGTGCCAGCAGCGGGGGACAGGGGGCGTACTCCTCTGGAAACACCATATATTTT.